The rows below give T cell receptor beta chains drawn from one sample of a study of T cell responses to AZD1222 COVID-19 vaccine. TCRdb's copy holds only in-frame clones and misses some; the assay was immunoSEQ multiplex PCR. Of 100,000 to 150,000 clones in the sample, around 90% are singletons; the top ten hold nearly 4.5%. Sequenced here: peripheral blood, sampled on day 0 of MenACWY control vaccination. Receptors were obtained from an adult in good health. Both conserved end residues are trimmed from each CDR3. Where a row states a size, it is once, few, many or the class of an expanded clone; other rows omit it.

clone size: -
V gene: TRBV5-1
J gene: TRBJ1-5
CDR3 protein: ASSLDAGQPQH

clone size: few
V gene: TRBV11-2
J gene: TRBJ1-1
CDR3 protein: ASSLAGENTEAF

clone size: -
V gene: TRBV28
J gene: TRBJ2-7
CDR3 protein: ASSLSSRGHEQY

clone size: -
V gene: TRBV7-3
J gene: TRBJ2-1
CDR3 protein: ASSYIRGNEQF

clone size: -
V gene: TRBV2
J gene: TRBJ1-1
CDR3 protein: ASSDPTVGTEAF

clone size: -
V gene: TRBV21-1
J gene: TRBJ2-2
CDR3 protein: ASSKVLAGSLAINTGELF

clone size: -
V gene: TRBV7-9
J gene: TRBJ2-7
CDR3 protein: ASSTRDRASYEQY

clone size: -
V gene: TRBV4-1
J gene: TRBJ1-2
CDR3 protein: ASSQTERKDGYT

clone size: -
V gene: TRBV5-1
J gene: TRBJ2-2
CDR3 protein: ASSQHAGGHGTGELF

clone size: -
V gene: TRBV6-2/TRBV6-3
J gene: TRBJ2-1
CDR3 protein: ASSYRRDSTYNEQF

clone size: -
V gene: TRBV9
J gene: TRBJ2-1
CDR3 protein: ASSVALDSYNEQF

clone size: -
V gene: TRBV5-5
J gene: TRBJ1-2
CDR3 protein: ASSPKQGNYGYT

clone size: -
V gene: TRBV28
J gene: TRBJ2-7
CDR3 protein: ASRSPGQTYEQY

clone size: -
V gene: TRBV13
J gene: TRBJ1-4
CDR3 protein: ASSLSGSTNEKLF

clone size: -
V gene: TRBV18
J gene: TRBJ2-7
CDR3 protein: ASSPNREAAYEQY

clone size: -
V gene: TRBV12-3/TRBV12-4
J gene: TRBJ1-5
CDR3 protein: ASSSNRNQPQH

clone size: -
V gene: TRBV28
J gene: TRBJ2-1
CDR3 protein: ASSLWGVYNEQF

clone size: -
V gene: TRBV3-1/TRBV3-2
J gene: TRBJ1-2
CDR3 protein: ASSQDLRRAARIGYT

clone size: -
V gene: TRBV12-1
J gene: TRBJ2-2
CDR3 protein: ASSFGDAGELF

clone size: -
V gene: TRBV6-5
J gene: TRBJ1-1
CDR3 protein: ATRRETNTEAF